Shown below are 15 T cell receptor beta chains from a single sample sequenced in a study of blood T cell repertoires in COVID-19. The data were produced by immunoSEQ multiplex PCR, yet TCRdb's version contains in-frame clones alone and is incomplete. The sample includes 100,000 to 150,000 clones, 84% of them seen just once. Sequenced: PBMCs or T cells enriched from blood (not recorded which). Receptors originate from a man aged 35-49 years with acute COVID-19.

The rearrangement uses TRBV3-1 (or the pseudogene TRBV3-2) and TRBJ2-7; 11 bases align to TRBD1. With V trimmed by 0 bases and J by 3 bases, 1 base remained unmatched. The germline gives CDR1 LGHDT, CDR2 YNNKEL (reference sequence). The CDR3 extends over 15 amino acids. In DNA form, the CDR3 reads TGTGCCAGCAGCCAAGAAGGGACAGGGGGCTACGAGCAGTACTTC. It specifies CASSQEGTGGYEQYF.

The chain combines TRBV5-1 with TRBJ2-1, with D tentatively TRBD1 (5 bases). V lost 4 bases to trimming and J lost 8 bases, with 10 bases between them. CDR3 size: 12 residues. From germline, CDR1 is SGHRS and CDR2 YFSETQ. The CDR3 coding sequence is TGCGCCAGCAGCCCGACAGTACATGAGCAGTTCTTC. Translating it yields CASSPTVHEQFF.

As DNA, the CDR3 is TGTGCCAGTAGTATAGGGGCTGGTCTAACAGATACGCAGTATTTT. Residues: CASSIGAGLTDTQYF. The chain recombines TRBV19 with TRBJ2-3; D remains ambiguous. The V end was cut by 1 base, the J end by 3 bases, with 11 bases between. CDR1 is LNHDA and CDR2 is SQIVND in the germline V gene (reference sequence). This CDR3 region has 15 residues.

This chain joins TRBV7-2 and TRBJ1-2, with TRBD1 matching 7 bases. Germline CDR1 and CDR2: SGHTA and FQGNSA. Losses at the gene ends were 1 base for V and 4 bases for J; bases not matched to a gene: 3. The CDR3 has 14 residues. CDR3 nucleotides: TGTGCCAGCAGCTTAGTTGCAGGGGGCTATGGCTACACCTTC. It specifies CASSLVAGGYGYTF.

This clone was counted only a few times. J is TRBJ1-2 and V is TRBV28, with no clear D. This CDR3 is built from 12 residues. Trimming stripped 11 bases from V and 5 bases from J, with 15 bases between. Germline loops: CDR1 MDHEN, CDR2 SYDVKM. This CDR3 reads CAGVSPGYGYTF. CDR3 bases: TGTGCCGGAGTCTCGCCGGGATATGGCTACACCTTC.

V and J are TRBV5-1 and TRBJ2-5; 11 bases are a match to TRBD1. The V segment lost 3 bases and the J segment 5 bases; nucleotides outside the gene matches: 3. This CDR3 region has 14 residues. CDR1 and CDR2 from the germline V gene are SGHRS and YFSETQ. The CDR3 here is CASSWTGGSETQYF. The CDR3 bases are TGCGCCAGCAGCTGGACAGGGGGCAGCGAGACCCAGTACTTC.

The gene calls are TRBV18 and TRBJ1-1, with D unclear. The V end was cut by 1 base, the J end by 6 bases, with 15 bases between. The CDR3 has 15 amino acids. Germline CDR1 is KGHSH and CDR2 is LQKENI. Here the CDR3 DNA reads TGTGCCAGCTCACCACTACATTCCTCGCAGGCTGAAGCTTTCTTT. This codes for CASSPLHSSQAEAFF.

This chain joins TRBV2 and TRBJ1-6; D is ambiguous. Germline CDR1 reads SNHLY; CDR2 reads FYNNEI. This CDR3 is 14 amino acids long. V was clipped by 2 bases and J by 10 bases, with 12 bases between them. The CDR3 nucleotides read TGTGCCAGCAGTGAAACCCTTACGGGGTCACCCCTCCACTTT. Its protein product is CASSETLTGSPLHF.

The chain combines TRBV4-1 with TRBJ1-3, with TRBD1 as a possible D gene (5 bases). Trimming stripped 0 bases from V and 0 bases from J, with 12 bases between. The CDR3 extends over 17 amino acids. Per germline, CDR1 MGHRA and CDR2 YSYEKL. The CDR3, as DNA: TGCGCCAGCAGCCAAGAGCGGGGCTTATACTCTGGAAACACCATATATTTT. The encoded protein is CASSQERGLYSGNTIYF.

The chain has TRBV18 and TRBJ2-7; tentative D call: TRBD1 (5 bases). Germline values: CDR1 KGHSH, CDR2 LQKENI. The CDR3 extends over 14 amino acids. V lost 4 bases, J lost 3 bases, and 13 bases lay in between. CDR3 nucleotide sequence: TGTGCCAGCTCACAAGGGGCCTCGTTCTACGAGCAGTACTTC. Translated: CASSQGASFYEQYF.

This sequence joins TRBV28 and TRBJ1-5; 7 bases line up with TRBD1. J lost 1 base, V lost 8 bases, and 5 bases had no gene match. This CDR3 spans 14 amino acids. The germline V gene encodes CDR1 MDHEN and CDR2 SYDVKM. CDR3 DNA: TGTGCCAGCGGGGACAGCGGGAGCAATCAGCCCCAGCATTTT. Translation gives CASGDSGSNQPQHF.

CDR3 residues: CASGLTSLAGVNRSTDTQYF. CDR3 in DNA: TGTGCTAGTGGTTTAACCTCGCTAGCGGGAGTAAATCGGAGCACAGATACGCAGTATTTT. The rearrangement links TRBV12-5 to TRBJ2-3, with 10 nucleotides matching TRBD2. Germline V gene lookup returns CDR1 LGHNT and CDR2 FRNRAP. The length of the CDR3 is 20 residues. With V trimmed by 3 bases and J by 0 bases, 15 bases remained unmatched.

This sequence joins TRBV29-1 and TRBJ2-1; D not certain. Trimming left V 2 bases short and J 13 bases short, with 12 bases between. The CDR3 sequence is 11 residues long. Germline-derived CDR1 and CDR2 are SQVTM and ANQGSEA. This chain's CDR3 is CSVETRGIQFF. CDR3 in DNA: TGCAGCGTTGAAACCCGAGGTATCCAGTTCTTC.

The chain employs TRBV29-1 and TRBJ2-1, with 7 bases fitting TRBD1. Looked up from germline, CDR1 is SQVTM and CDR2 is ANQGSEA. Trimming at V came to 5 bases and at J to 6 bases, leaving 10 bases not matched to a gene. This CDR3 has 14 residues. CDR3 protein: CSVSRQGSSNEQFF. CDR3 coding DNA: TGCAGCGTTAGCCGACAGGGATCTAGCAATGAGCAGTTCTTC.

The chain combines TRBV5-1 with TRBJ2-1, with TRBD1 matching over 9 bases. Trimming took 4 bases from V and 9 from J; bases not matched to a gene: 8. Germline values: CDR1 SGHRS, CDR2 YFSETQ. The CDR3 totals 14 residues. CDR3 in DNA: TGCGCCAGCAGCCCCGGGACAGGGTGGGGTGAGCAGTTCTTC. Translation gives CASSPGTGWGEQFF.